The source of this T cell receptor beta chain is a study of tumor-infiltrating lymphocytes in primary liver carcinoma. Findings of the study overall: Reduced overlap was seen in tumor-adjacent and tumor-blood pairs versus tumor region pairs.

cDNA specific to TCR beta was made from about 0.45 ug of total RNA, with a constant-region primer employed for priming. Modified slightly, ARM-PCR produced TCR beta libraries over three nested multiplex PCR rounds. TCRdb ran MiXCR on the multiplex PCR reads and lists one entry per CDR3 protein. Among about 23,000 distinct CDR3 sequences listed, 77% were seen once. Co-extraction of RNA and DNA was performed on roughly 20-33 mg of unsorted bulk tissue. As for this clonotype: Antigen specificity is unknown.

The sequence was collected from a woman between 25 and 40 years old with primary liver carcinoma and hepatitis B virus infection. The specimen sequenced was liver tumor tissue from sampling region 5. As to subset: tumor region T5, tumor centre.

CDR3 nucleotide sequence: TGTGCCAGCAGTGAAACCCTTCCCGGGGGCGCCGCATACTCCGGGGAGCTGTTTTTT. It yields the protein CASSETLPGGAAYSGELFF. The V gene is TRBV6-1, the J gene TRBJ2-2; D might be TRBD1 or TRBD2, each matching 6 bases. The V and J ends lost 2 bases and 6 bases respectively, with 25 bases between them. This CDR3 contains 19 residues. Germline CDR1 reads MNHNS; CDR2 reads SASEGT.